This T cell receptor (beta chain) was sequenced in a study of T cell responses to AZD1222 COVID-19 vaccine. Study-level background: Both about-4-week and about-12-week second-dose recipients were combined. The study's findings and limits: Spike-specific TCR breadth and depth both grew after two AZD1222 doses.

V was pared by 2 bases and J by 11 bases, with 13 bases between. The CDR3 has 13 amino acids. Germline V lookup: CDR1 GTSNPN, CDR2 SVGIG (reference sequence). Points on this clone: Its specificity is unknown.

The assay was immunoSEQ multiplex PCR, and TCRdb's table has in-frame clones only and misses some. The sample lists some 110,000 clones, around nine tenths occurring once. The chain joins TRBV30 to TRBJ1-6, with no clear D. The material sequenced was peripheral blood, taken on day 0 of AZD1222 vaccination. This TCR was recovered from an adult in good health. CDR3 sequence reads: CAWSREVETPLHF. The CDR3 nucleotides read TGTGCCTGGAGTAGGGAAGTCGAGACACCCCTCCACTTT.